This T cell receptor (beta chain) was found in a study of blood T cells in healthy people across ages. The V segment lost 5 bases and the J segment 6 bases; nucleotides outside the gene matches: 15. CDR1 is SGHVS, CDR2 FQNEAQ, per germline. CDR3 length: 17 residues. A second PCR of 7 to 11 cycles used a sample-barcoded 5' primer and a J-beta primer mix. TCRdb used MiXCR to reprocess the 5' RACE reads, holding one entry per CDR3 protein. The sample includes roughly 800,000 distinct CDR3 sequences, 58% of them seen just once. Ranging in age from about 6 to 90, the donors were healthy Caucasian individuals from Russia.

The receptor was isolated from a man younger than 40 in good health. Input material: blood. V is TRBV7-8 and J is TRBJ2-1; 8 nucleotides agree with TRBD2. CDR3 in amino acids: CASSPKGSGSVGNEQFF. CDR3 DNA: TGTGCCAGCAGCCCTAAGGGGAGCGGGAGTGTAGGCAATGAGCAGTTCTTC.